The following is a TCR beta chain sequence with its context. Its specificity is not known. The sample is drawn from a study of cytomegalovirus exposure and HLA in healthy donors. The protocol was immunoSEQ multiplex PCR, while the TCRdb copy is restricted to in-frame clones and leaves out a portion. The sample carries approximately 90,000 clones, approximately 93% recorded once. The CDR3 runs to 15 residues. The ends lost 4 bases at V and 7 bases at J; junction bases unmatched: 10. CDR1 and CDR2 from the germline V gene are SGHVS and FNYEAQ. Study results and limitations: Among TCR sequences, most were rare, though some public TCRs appeared in many donors. The CMV antigen specificity of three CMV-associated chains was confirmed through in vitro analysis. Researchers counted around 180 TCR beta chains as cytomegalovirus-associated.

The donors were members of the validation cohort, which comprised 100 to 150 subjects and was separate from the first cohort of 666 subjects. The sequence came from a woman younger than 45 in good health and CMV-seropositive. Sequences were obtained from PBMCs. The J gene is TRBJ2-1, the V gene TRBV7-6; TRBD2 matches 7 bases. The CDR3 DNA reads TGTGCCAGCAGCTCCGGCGGGAGCCCATGGAATGAGCAGTTCTTC. This gives the protein CASSSGGSPWNEQFF.